This T cell receptor beta chain was captured by sequencing in a study of metastatic and nonmetastatic thyroid tumors. At the level of the study: For malignant and benign thyroid patients, tumor or nodule tissue and blood were the sources whose repertoires were compared.

Ahead of thyroid surgery, no patient had received treatment of any kind. Original processing methods: Researchers built a distant-metastasis classifier for papillary thyroid cancer that drew on CDR3 differences across clinicopathological groups. Using MiXCR, TCRdb re-called clones from the PCR reads. TCRdb's processing, not the authors', yielded these V and J calls. The repertoire holds approximately 60,000 clones, with more than 25% as singletons. CDR3 length: 14 residues. The germline V gene encodes CDR1 SGHAT and CDR2 FQNNGV. Trimming removed 3 bases from V and 5 bases from J, with 12 bases in between.

This chain joins TRBV11-2 and TRBJ2-3; D is uncertain. Sequencing was carried out using blood. The source is a female donor with papillary thyroid cancer or a benign thyroid nodule (not recorded which). Some clones in this sample may be carry-over from other donors' samples. The CDR3 coding sequence is TGTGCCAGCAGCTTCGGCTCGACCGGAGATACGCAGTATTTT. It codes for CASSFGSTGDTQYF.